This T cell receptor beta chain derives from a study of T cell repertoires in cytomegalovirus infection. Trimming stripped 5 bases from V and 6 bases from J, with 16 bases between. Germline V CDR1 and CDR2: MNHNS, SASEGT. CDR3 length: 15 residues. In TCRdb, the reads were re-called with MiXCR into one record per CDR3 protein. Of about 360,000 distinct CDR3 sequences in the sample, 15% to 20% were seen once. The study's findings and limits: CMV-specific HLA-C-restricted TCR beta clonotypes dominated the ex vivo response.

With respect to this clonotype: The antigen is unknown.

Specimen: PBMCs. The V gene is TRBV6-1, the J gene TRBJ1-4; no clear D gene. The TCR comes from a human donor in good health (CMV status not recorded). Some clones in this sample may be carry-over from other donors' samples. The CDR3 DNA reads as TGTGCCAGCAGTTCGCCCGCGGGAGGTCATGAAAAACTGTTTTTT. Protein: CASSSPAGGHEKLFF.